This T cell receptor beta chain came from a study of blood T cell repertoires in COVID-19. About the research overall: Sources were T cells, B-cell-depleted T cells, or PBMCs; the material itself was cDNA or gDNA.

The CDR3 contains 17 residues. CDR1 is SGHRS and CDR2 is YFSETQ in the germline V gene. The J segment lost 2 bases and the V segment lost 0 bases, leaving 7 bases of the junction unmatched. As handled by the study authors: Amplification with reference gene primers provided the estimates of nucleated cell counts. Libraries were prepared by immunoSEQ multiplex PCR; TCRdb keeps only in-frame clonotypes and omits some of them. The DNA gave D and trimming, while V, J and clone size come from that table. The sample contains approximately 150,000 clones, about four fifths of which appear only once. This chain connects TRBV5-1 to TRBJ2-3, with TRBD2 matching over 9 bases. The origin of this receptor is a human donor in a cohort sampled during active COVID-19. Sequences were obtained from peripheral blood. This chain's CDR3 is CASSLGALAGYTDTQYF. The CDR3 DNA follows: TGCGCCAGCAGCTTGGGGGCGCTAGCGGGATACACAGATACGCAGTATTTT.